One and the same sample provided the 27 T cell receptor beta chains below, sequenced in a study of blood T cell repertoires in COVID-19. Produced via immunoSEQ multiplex PCR; TCRdb's table is partial and in-frame only. The sample lists some 120,000 clones, approximately 88% occurring once. The sample comprised peripheral blood. The origin of the receptors is a man in his forties or fifties with acute or convalescent COVID-19.

This chain joins TRBV5-4 and TRBJ2-3; 10 nucleotides match TRBD2. Germline-derived CDR1 and CDR2 are SGHNT and YYREEE (reference sequence). The ends lost 4 bases at V and 8 bases at J; junction bases unmatched: 13. This CDR3 is built from 16 residues. CDR3 sequence: CASSPGAAGGPRTQYF. CDR3 sequence (DNA): TGTGCCAGCAGCCCGGGCGCAGCGGGAGGGCCACGTACGCAGTATTTT.

The rearrangement links TRBV4-1 to TRBJ2-7; 10 bases agree with TRBD1. CDR1 MGHRA and CDR2 YSYEKL come from the germline V gene. The CDR3 consists of 16 residues. V was pared by 2 bases and J by 6 bases, with 10 bases of the junction left unmatched. CDR3 bases: TGCGCCAGCAGCCAATTAGCCGGGACAGGGGTAGGCGAGCAGTACTTC. As protein: CASSQLAGTGVGEQYF.

The sample holds one count of this clone. The chain uses TRBV19 and TRBJ1-2, with a tentative D call TRBD1 (6 bases). The V end was cut by 1 base, the J end by 1 base, with 16 bases between. Germline values: CDR1 LNHDA, CDR2 SQIVND (reference sequence). The CDR3 is 17 amino acids. This chain's CDR3 is CASSIVFGTQLNYGYTF. In nucleotides, the CDR3 is TGTGCCAGTAGTATAGTATTCGGGACACAACTTAACTATGGCTACACCTTC. Full variable domain (rest looked up from reference TRBV19 and TRBJ1-2): DGGITQSPKYLFRKEGQNVTLSCEQNLNHDAMYWYRQDPGQGLRLIYYSQIVNDFQKGDIAEGYSVSREKKESFPLTVTSAQKNPTAFYLCASSIVFGTQLNYGYTFGSGTRLTVV.

The chain carries TRBV5-1 and TRBJ2-3, with 9 bases lining up with TRBD2. The CDR3 covers 16 residues. Germline V CDR1 and CDR2: SGHRS, YFSETQ. The V segment lost 4 bases and the J segment 2 bases; nucleotides outside the gene matches: 8. The chain's CDR3 is CASSPALAGYTDTQYF. The CDR3 DNA reads TGCGCCAGCAGCCCAGCCCTAGCGGGGTACACAGATACGCAGTATTTT.

V usage is TRBV7-9 and J usage is TRBJ2-3, with unresolved D. The CDR3 length is 13 residues. Germline CDR1 reads SEHNR; CDR2 reads FQNEAQ (reference sequence). V lost 4 bases and J lost 6, with 11 bases in between. The CDR3 sequence: CASSSAGRDTQYF. The CDR3 DNA reads as TGTGCCAGCAGCTCTGCCGGTCGGGATACGCAGTATTTT.

The chain uses TRBV21-1 and TRBJ2-7; the table's D call of TRBD2 was not tested on the DNA. TRBV21-1 is a pseudogene segment. CDR3 length: 12 residues. The CDR3 reads CASSKVYSEQYF. The CDR3 DNA sequence: TGTGCCAGCAGCAAAGTCTATTCCGAGCAGTACTTC.

This rearrangement joins TRBV7-8 to TRBJ2-7; 11 bases are shared with TRBD2. Germline values: CDR1 SGHVS, CDR2 FQNEAQ. V shed 4 bases and J 4 bases; nucleotides not matched to a gene: 12. The CDR3 has 17 residues. CDR3 bases: TGTGCCAGCAGCTCACATAAAGTAGCGGGAGGGGTTTACGAGCAGTACTTC. Amino acids: CASSSHKVAGGVYEQYF.

The J gene is TRBJ1-4, the V gene TRBV28; D remains unclear. CDR1 and CDR2 (germline): MDHEN, SYDVKM. The CDR3 is made up of 14 amino acids. V was shortened by 2 bases and J by 7 bases, with 11 bases between the two germline ends. The CDR3 region has the DNA TGTGCCAGCAGTTTAGGGGAGTTTGGTGAAAAACTGTTTTTT. This sequence encodes CASSLGEFGEKLFF.

The V gene is TRBV14, the J gene TRBJ1-6, with D possibly matching TRBD1 (5 bases). Germline assignment: CDR1 SGHDN and CDR2 FVKESK. V dropped 4 bases and J dropped 4 bases, with 11 bases sitting between them. The CDR3 spans 15 residues. The CDR3 DNA reads as TGTGCCAGCAGCCGGGGGGACTTTTATAATTCACCCCTCCACTTT. Residues: CASSRGDFYNSPLHF.

The chain recombines TRBV29-1 with TRBJ1-4; D call uncertain. From germline, CDR1 is SQVTM and CDR2 ANQGSEA. V was shortened by 6 bases and J by 8 bases, with 16 bases between the two germline ends. The CDR3 contains 13 residues. CDR3 bases: TGCAGCGTCCACATGGGAGGTCGGGAAAAACTGTTTTTT. Amino acids: CSVHMGGREKLFF. Combining the CDR3 with reference TRBV29-1 and TRBJ1-4 gives the whole variable domain SAVISQKPSRDICQRGTSLTIQCQVDSQVTMMFWYRQQPGQSLTLIATANQGSEATYESGFVIDKFPISRPNLTFSTLTVSNMSPEDSSIYLCSVHMGGREKLFFGSGTQLSVL.

The genes are TRBV15 and TRBJ1-2, with D possibly being TRBD1 (6 bases). This CDR3 has 15 amino acids. V lost 0 bases and J 4 bases, leaving 12 bases between the germline ends. Germline lookup yields CDR1 LNHNV and CDR2 YYDKDF (reference sequence). The CDR3 reads CATSRDPTQGYGYTF. The DNA of the CDR3 is TGTGCCACCAGCAGAGATCCAACACAGGGCTATGGCTACACCTTC.

V is TRBV24-1 and J is TRBJ2-3; 9 positions agree with TRBD1. The CDR3 has 17 residues. Germline loops: CDR1 KGHDR, CDR2 SFDVKD. The J segment lost 1 base and the V segment lost 4 bases, leaving 8 bases of the junction unmatched. CDR3 bases: TGTGCCACCAGTGACTGGCTGGACAGGGGAGGCACAGATACGCAGTATTTT. Amino acid sequence: CATSDWLDRGGTDTQYF.

The chain recombines TRBV11-2 with TRBJ2-7, with D possibly matching TRBD1 (6 bases). CDR1 is SGHAT, CDR2 FQNNGV, per germline. This CDR3 has 15 residues. The V and J ends lost 0 bases and 5 bases respectively, with 14 bases between them. The CDR3 DNA is TGTGCCAGCAGCTTAGAAGTGAACAGGGTGGACGAGCAGTACTTC. Its protein is CASSLEVNRVDEQYF.

This clone was recorded only once. The chain uses TRBV5-1 and TRBJ1-3, with a possible D match to TRBD1 (6 bases). V was shortened by 5 bases and J by 4 bases, with 16 bases between the two germline ends. This CDR3 is 15 amino acids long. CDR1 and CDR2 from the germline V gene are SGHRS and YFSETQ. The CDR3 coding sequence is TGCGCCAGCAGAACCTCGGGGGGCCGCGGAAACACCATATATTTT. Protein sequence: CASRTSGGRGNTIYF.

This chain links TRBV3-1 (or the pseudogene TRBV3-2) with TRBJ2-1; the D gene is possibly TRBD2 (6 bases). This CDR3 contains 14 residues. CDR1 and CDR2 (germline): LGHDT, YNNKEL (reference sequence). V was trimmed by 1 base and J by 6 bases, leaving 10 bases between them. CDR3 sequence reads: CASSQAGSPNEQFF. Here the CDR3 DNA reads TGTGCCAGCAGCCAAGCCGGGAGCCCCAATGAGCAGTTCTTC.

This rearrangement joins TRBV5-4 to TRBJ2-1, with 8 positions matching TRBD2. Germline V lookup: CDR1 SGHNT, CDR2 YYREEE (reference sequence). J was trimmed by 3 bases and V by 4 bases; bases with no gene match: 6. The CDR3 runs 15 residues. CDR3 region: CASSRSGSNYNEQFF. Here the CDR3 DNA reads TGTGCCAGCAGCAGAAGCGGGAGCAACTACAATGAGCAGTTCTTC. The full variable domain, its missing parts supplied by reference TRBV5-4 and TRBJ2-1, is ETGVTQSPTHLIKTRGQQVTLRCSSQSGHNTVSWYQQALGQGPQFIFQYYREEENGRGNFPPRFSGLQFPNYSSELNVNALELDDSALYLCASSRSGSNYNEQFFGPGTRLTVL.

V and J are TRBV30 and TRBJ2-1; TRBD2 agrees at 9 bases. Germline-derived CDR1 and CDR2 are GTSNPN and SVGIG (reference sequence). Trimming at V came to 8 bases and at J to 6 bases, leaving 8 bases not matched to a gene. The CDR3 is 13 amino acids. The CDR3 loop reads CARSGRLGNEQFF. In nucleotides, the CDR3 is TGTGCCCGTAGCGGGAGACTAGGCAATGAGCAGTTCTTC.

The sample holds a few counts of this clone. The V and J genes are TRBV6-5 and TRBJ1-2; a possible D gene is TRBD1 (6 bases). This CDR3 spans 14 amino acids. Trimming shortened V by 5 bases and J by 2 bases, and 12 bases separated the two germline ends. CDR1 MNHEY and CDR2 SVGAGI come from the germline V gene. The CDR3 loop reads CASSTTGRNYGYTF. In DNA, the CDR3 is TGTGCCAGCAGTACCACAGGGAGAAACTATGGCTACACCTTC.

The gene calls are TRBV24-1 and TRBJ1-1, with 9 nucleotides matching TRBD1. This CDR3 comprises 19 residues. V was clipped by 2 bases and J by 6 bases; unmatched bases: 18. From germline, CDR1 is KGHDR and CDR2 SFDVKD. CDR3 sequence: CATSDSSRDREPVYPEAFF. CDR3 sequence (DNA): TGTGCCACCAGTGATTCGTCCCGGGACAGGGAACCCGTTTATCCTGAAGCTTTCTTT.

The chain joins TRBV7-2 to TRBJ2-1; TRBD2 aligns across 9 bases. The germline V gene has CDR1 SGHTA and CDR2 FQGNSA. The CDR3 is 15 amino acids. V dropped 3 bases and J dropped 2; count of bases not matched to a gene: 2. The CDR3 spells CASSLGLAPYNEQFF. CDR3 bases: TGTGCCAGCAGCTTGGGACTAGCCCCCTACAATGAGCAGTTCTTC. Full variable domain (missing parts from reference TRBV7-2 and TRBJ2-1): GAGVSQSPSNKVTEKGKDVELRCDPISGHTALYWYRQSLGQGLEFLIYFQGNSAPDKSGLPSDRFSAERTGGSVSTLTIQRTQQEDSAVYLCASSLGLAPYNEQFFGPGTRLTVL.

Only a few counts were recorded for this clone. This CDR3 is CASSRGQTYEQYF. DNA of the CDR3: TGCGCCAGCAGCCGGGGACAGACCTACGAGCAGTACTTC. The V and J genes are TRBV5-1 and TRBJ2-7; TRBD1 matches at 7 bases. J lost 2 bases, V lost 4 bases, and 3 bases had no gene match. Germline values: CDR1 SGHRS, CDR2 YFSETQ. The CDR3 length is 13 residues.

This chain joins TRBV5-1 and TRBJ1-1; maybe TRBD1 (5 bases). The germline V gene encodes CDR1 SGHRS and CDR2 YFSETQ. V dropped 4 bases and J dropped 1 base, with 11 bases sitting between them. The CDR3 extends over 14 amino acids. The CDR3 reads CASSPLRGNTEAFF. The CDR3 region has the DNA TGCGCCAGCAGCCCTCTTAGGGGGAACACTGAAGCTTTCTTT.

As DNA, the CDR3 is TGTGCCAGCACACGACAGGGGTCAAAACTATATAGCAATCAGCCCCAGCATTTT. This gives the protein CASTRQGSKLYSNQPQHF. This chain links TRBV3-1 (or the pseudogene TRBV3-2) with TRBJ1-5, with TRBD1 identical over 8 bases. Germline loops: CDR1 LGHDT, CDR2 YNNKEL (reference sequence). The V and J ends lost 7 bases and 0 bases, in that order; junction bases with no gene match: 14. CDR3 size: 18 residues.

The V and J genes are TRBV6-5 and TRBJ1-5; perhaps TRBD1 as D (5 bases). The germline CDR1 and CDR2 sequences are MNHEY and SVGAGI. With 6 bases removed from V and 5 bases from J, the gap between germline ends came to 14 bases. This CDR3 is built from 14 residues. CDR3 amino acids: CASRPGGLYQPQHF. The CDR3 DNA reads TGTGCCAGCAGGCCTGGGGGGTTATATCAGCCCCAGCATTTT.

CDR3 region: CASSSKQGASEAFF. The DNA of the CDR3 is TGTGCCAGCAGCAGTAAACAGGGGGCCAGTGAAGCTTTCTTT. The genes are TRBV7-2 and TRBJ1-1, with 9 bases lining up with TRBD1. The J segment lost 7 bases and the V segment lost 5 bases, leaving 8 bases of the junction unmatched. Germline loops: CDR1 SGHTA, CDR2 FQGNSA. The CDR3 is made up of 14 amino acids.

The rearrangement uses TRBV5-1 and TRBJ1-6, with TRBD1 matching 10 bases. The ends lost 4 bases at V and 7 bases at J; junction bases unmatched: 5. The CDR3 loop spans 15 amino acids. Germline CDR1 and CDR2: SGHRS and YFSETQ. CDR3 bases: TGCGCCAGCAGCATTCGACAGGGGGCCAATTCACCCCTCCACTTT. It encodes CASSIRQGANSPLHF.

This chain connects TRBV11-2 to TRBJ2-7; 9 nucleotides match TRBD1. In germline, CDR1 is SGHAT, CDR2 FQNNGV. After removal of 4 bases from V and 2 bases from J, the junction contained 12 bases not matched to a gene. The CDR3 contains 17 residues. CDR3 sequence: CASSSALTGGLPYEQYF. For the CDR3, the DNA is TGTGCCAGCAGCTCAGCTCTTACAGGGGGCCTCCCCTACGAGCAGTACTTC.